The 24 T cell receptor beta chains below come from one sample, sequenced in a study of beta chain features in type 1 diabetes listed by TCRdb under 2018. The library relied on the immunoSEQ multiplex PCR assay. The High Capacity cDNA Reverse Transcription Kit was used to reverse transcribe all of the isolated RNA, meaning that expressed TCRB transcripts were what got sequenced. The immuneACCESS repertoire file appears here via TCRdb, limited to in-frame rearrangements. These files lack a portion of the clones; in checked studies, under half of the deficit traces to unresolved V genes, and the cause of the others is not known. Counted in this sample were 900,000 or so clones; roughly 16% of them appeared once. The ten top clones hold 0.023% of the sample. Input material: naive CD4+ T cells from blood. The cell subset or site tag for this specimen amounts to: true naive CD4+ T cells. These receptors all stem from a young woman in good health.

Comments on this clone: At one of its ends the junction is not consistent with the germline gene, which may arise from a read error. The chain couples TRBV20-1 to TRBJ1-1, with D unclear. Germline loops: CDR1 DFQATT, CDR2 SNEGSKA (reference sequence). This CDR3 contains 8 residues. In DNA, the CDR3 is TGCAGCGCAAGATGGACGCCCTTT. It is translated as CSARWTPF.

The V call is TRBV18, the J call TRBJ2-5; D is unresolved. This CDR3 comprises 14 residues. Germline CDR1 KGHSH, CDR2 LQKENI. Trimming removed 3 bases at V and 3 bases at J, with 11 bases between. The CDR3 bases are TGTGCCAGCTCACCCGCCTCGGTGGAAGAGACCCAGTACTTC. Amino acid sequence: CASSPASVEETQYF.

The CDR3 sequence is CASSLVSETQYF. DNA of the CDR3: TGTGCCAGCAGCTTAGTTTCAGAGACCCAGTACTTC. V gene TRBV7-9 combines with J gene TRBJ2-5; no clear D gene. V lost 1 base to trimming and J lost 4 bases, with 4 bases between them. Looked up from germline, CDR1 is SEHNR and CDR2 is FQNEAQ (reference sequence). This CDR3 is built from 12 residues.

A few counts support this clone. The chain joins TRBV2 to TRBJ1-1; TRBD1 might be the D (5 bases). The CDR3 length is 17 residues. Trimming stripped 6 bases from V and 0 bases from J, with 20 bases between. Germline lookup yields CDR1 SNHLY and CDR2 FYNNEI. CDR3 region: CASRSLGTFSMNTEAFF. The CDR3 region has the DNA TGTGCCAGCAGATCACTAGGGACGTTCTCTATGAACACTGAAGCTTTCTTT.

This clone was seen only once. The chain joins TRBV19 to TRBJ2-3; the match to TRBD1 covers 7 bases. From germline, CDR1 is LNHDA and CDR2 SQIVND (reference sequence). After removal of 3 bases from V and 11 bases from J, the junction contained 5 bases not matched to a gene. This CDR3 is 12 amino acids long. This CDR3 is CASSIGRQGQYF. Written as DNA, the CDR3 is TGTGCCAGTAGTATTGGGAGACAGGGGCAGTATTTT.

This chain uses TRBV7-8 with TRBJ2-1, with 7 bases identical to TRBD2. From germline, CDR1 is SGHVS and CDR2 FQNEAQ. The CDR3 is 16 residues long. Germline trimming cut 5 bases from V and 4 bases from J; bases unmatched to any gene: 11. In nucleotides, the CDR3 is TGTGCCAGCAGCACATCGCCTGGCGGGGGTTACAATGAGCAGTTCTTC. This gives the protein CASSTSPGGGYNEQFF.

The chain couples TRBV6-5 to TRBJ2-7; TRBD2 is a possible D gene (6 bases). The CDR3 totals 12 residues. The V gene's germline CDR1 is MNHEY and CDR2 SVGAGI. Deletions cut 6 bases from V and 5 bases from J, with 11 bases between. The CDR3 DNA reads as TGTGCCAGCAGCTCGGAGGGTAACGAGCAGTACTTC. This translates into CASSSEGNEQYF.

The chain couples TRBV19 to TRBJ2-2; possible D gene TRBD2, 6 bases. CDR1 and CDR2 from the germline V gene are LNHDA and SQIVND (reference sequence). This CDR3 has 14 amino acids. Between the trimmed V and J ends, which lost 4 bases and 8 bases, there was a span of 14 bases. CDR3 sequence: CASSRSPGTGELFF. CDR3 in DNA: TGTGCCAGTAGTAGGTCCCCCGGGACTGGGGAGCTGTTTTTT.

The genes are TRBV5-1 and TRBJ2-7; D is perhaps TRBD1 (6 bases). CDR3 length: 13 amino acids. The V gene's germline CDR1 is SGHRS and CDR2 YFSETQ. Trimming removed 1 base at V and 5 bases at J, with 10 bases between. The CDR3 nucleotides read TGCGCCAGCAGCTTGTTGGGGGCAAACGAGCAGTACTTC. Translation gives CASSLLGANEQYF.

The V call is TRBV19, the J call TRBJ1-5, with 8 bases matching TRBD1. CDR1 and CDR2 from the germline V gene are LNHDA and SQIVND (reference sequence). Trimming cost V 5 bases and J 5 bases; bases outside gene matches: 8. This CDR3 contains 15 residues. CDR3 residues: CASSQTGGSYQPQHF. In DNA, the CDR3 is TGTGCCAGTAGTCAAACAGGGGGAAGTTATCAGCCCCAGCATTTT.

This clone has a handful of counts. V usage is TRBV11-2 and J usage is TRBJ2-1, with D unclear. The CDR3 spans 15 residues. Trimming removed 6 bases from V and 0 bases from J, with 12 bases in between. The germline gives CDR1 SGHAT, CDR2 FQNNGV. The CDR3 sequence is CASSNRLSSYNEQFF. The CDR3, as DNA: TGTGCCAGCAGTAACCGACTGAGCTCCTACAATGAGCAGTTCTTC. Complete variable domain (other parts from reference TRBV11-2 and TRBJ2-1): EAGVAQSPRYKIIEKRQSVAFWCNPISGHATLYWYQQILGQGPKLLIQFQNNGVVDDSQLPKDRFSAERLKGVDSTLKIQPAKLEDSAVYLCASSNRLSSYNEQFFGPGTRLTVL.

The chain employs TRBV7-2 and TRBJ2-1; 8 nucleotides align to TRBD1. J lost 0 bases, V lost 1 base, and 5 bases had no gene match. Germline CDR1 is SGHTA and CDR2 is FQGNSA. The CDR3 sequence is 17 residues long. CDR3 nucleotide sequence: TGTGCCAGCAGCTTAGGGCACAGGGGGAACTCCTACAATGAGCAGTTCTTC. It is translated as CASSLGHRGNSYNEQFF.

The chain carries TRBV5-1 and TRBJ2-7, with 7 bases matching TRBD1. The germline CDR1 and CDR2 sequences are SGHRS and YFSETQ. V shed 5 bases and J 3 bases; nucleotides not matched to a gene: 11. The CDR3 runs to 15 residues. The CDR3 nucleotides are TGCGCCAGCAGTTCCCTCAGGGACAGCCGCTACGAGCAGTACTTC. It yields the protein CASSSLRDSRYEQYF.

CDR3 protein: CASSSTPGTEYEQYF. The CDR3 bases are TGTGCCAGCAGTTCTACTCCCGGGACAGAGTACGAGCAGTACTTC. The V call is TRBV6-5, the J call TRBJ2-7, with 7 bases matching TRBD1. V lost 4 bases to trimming and J lost 4 bases; unmatched junction nucleotides: 10. The CDR3 contains 15 residues. Germline assignment: CDR1 MNHEY and CDR2 SVGAGI.

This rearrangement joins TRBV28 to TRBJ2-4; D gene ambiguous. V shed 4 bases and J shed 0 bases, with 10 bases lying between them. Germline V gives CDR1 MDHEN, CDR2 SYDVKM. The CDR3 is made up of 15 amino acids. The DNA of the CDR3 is TGTGCCAGCAGTTCCCGCTCGATAGCCAAAAACATTCAGTACTTC. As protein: CASSSRSIAKNIQYF.

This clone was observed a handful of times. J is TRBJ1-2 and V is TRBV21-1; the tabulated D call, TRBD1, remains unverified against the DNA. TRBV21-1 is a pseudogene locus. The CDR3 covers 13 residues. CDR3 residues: CASSKVDTDGYTF. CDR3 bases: TGTGCCAGCAGCAAAGTGGACACTGATGGCTACACCTTC.

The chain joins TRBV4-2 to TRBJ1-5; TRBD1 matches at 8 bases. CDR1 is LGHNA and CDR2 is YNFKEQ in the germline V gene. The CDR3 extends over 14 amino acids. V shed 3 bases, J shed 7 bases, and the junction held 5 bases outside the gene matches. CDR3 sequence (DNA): TGTGCCAGCAGCCAGGGGCAGGGGGCCCAGCCCCAGCATTTT. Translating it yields CASSQGQGAQPQHF.

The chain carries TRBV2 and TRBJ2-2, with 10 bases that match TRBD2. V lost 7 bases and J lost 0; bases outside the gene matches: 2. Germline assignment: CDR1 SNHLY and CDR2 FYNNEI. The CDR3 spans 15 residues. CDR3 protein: CASTGTSANTGELFF. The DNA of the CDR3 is TGTGCCAGCACCGGGACTAGCGCGAACACCGGGGAGCTGTTTTTT.

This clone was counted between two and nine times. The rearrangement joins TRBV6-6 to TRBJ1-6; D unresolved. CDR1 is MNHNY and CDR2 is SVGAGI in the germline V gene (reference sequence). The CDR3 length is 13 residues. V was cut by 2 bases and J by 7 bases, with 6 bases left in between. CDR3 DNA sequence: TGTGCCAGCAGTTACGAGGAGAATTCACCCCTCCACTTT. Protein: CASSYEENSPLHF.

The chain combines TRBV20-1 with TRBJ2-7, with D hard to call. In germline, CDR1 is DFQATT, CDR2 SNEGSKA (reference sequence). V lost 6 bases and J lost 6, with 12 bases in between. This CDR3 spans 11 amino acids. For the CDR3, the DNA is TGCAGTGCAAAAGACCTGGTCGAGCAGTACTTC. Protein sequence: CSAKDLVEQYF.

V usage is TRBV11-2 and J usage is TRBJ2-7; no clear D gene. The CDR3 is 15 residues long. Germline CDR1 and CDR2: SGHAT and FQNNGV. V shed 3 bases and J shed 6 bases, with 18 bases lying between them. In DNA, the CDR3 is TGTGCCAGCAGCTTTGACGGTATAAAAGGAGTCGAGCAGTACTTC. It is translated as CASSFDGIKGVEQYF. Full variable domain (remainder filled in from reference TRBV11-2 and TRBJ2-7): EAGVAQSPRYKIIEKRQSVAFWCNPISGHATLYWYQQILGQGPKLLIQFQNNGVVDDSQLPKDRFSAERLKGVDSTLKIQPAKLEDSAVYLCASSFDGIKGVEQYFGPGTRLTVT.

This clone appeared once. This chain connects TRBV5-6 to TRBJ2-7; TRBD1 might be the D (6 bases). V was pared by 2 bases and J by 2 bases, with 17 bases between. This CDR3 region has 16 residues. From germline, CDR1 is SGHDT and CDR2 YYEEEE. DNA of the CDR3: TGTGCCAGCAGCTTTCGTGCGATACAGGGTACCTACGAGCAGTACTTC. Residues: CASSFRAIQGTYEQYF.

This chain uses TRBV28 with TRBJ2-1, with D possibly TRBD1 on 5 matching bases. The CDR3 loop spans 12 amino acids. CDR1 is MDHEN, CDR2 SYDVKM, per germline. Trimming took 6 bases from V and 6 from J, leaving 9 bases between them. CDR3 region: CASSSDINEQFF. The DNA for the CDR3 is TGTGCCAGCAGCTCGGACATCAATGAGCAGTTCTTC.

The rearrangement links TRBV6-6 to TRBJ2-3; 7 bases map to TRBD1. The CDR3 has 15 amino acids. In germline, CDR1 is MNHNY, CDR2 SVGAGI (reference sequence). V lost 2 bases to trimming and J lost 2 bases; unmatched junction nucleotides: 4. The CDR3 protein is CASSYQGVPTDTQYF. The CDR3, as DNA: TGTGCCAGCAGTTACCAGGGGGTTCCCACAGATACGCAGTATTTT.